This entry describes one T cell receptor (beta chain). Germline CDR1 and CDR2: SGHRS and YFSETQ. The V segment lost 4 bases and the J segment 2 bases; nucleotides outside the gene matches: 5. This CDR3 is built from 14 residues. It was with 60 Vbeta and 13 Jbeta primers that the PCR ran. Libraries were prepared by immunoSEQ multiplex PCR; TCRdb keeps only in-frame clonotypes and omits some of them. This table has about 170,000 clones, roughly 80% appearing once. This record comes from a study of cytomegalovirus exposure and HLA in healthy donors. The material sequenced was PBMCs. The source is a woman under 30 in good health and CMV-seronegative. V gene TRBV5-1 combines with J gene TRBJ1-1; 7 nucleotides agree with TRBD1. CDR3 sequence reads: CASSTTGSNTEAFF. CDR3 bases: TGCGCCAGCAGCACGACAGGGTCCAACACTGAAGCTTTCTTT.